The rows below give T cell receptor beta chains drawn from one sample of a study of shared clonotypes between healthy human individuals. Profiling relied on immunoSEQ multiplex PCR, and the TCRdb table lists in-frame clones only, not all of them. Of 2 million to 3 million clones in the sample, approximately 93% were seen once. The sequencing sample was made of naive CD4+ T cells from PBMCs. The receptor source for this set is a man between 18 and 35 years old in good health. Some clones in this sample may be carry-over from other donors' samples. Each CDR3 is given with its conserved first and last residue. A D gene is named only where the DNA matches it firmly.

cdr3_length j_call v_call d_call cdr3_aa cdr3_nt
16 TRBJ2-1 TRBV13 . CASSYRKGVRNNEQFF TGTGCCAGCAGCTACAGAAAGGGAGTACGAAACAATGAGCAGTTCTTC
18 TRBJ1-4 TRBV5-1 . CASSFRQNPLATNEKLFF TGCGCCAGCAGTTTCCGACAGAACCCTTTAGCAACTAATGAAAAACTGTTTTTT
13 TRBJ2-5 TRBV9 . CASSRAIPETQYF TGTGCCAGCAGCCGGGCCATTCCGGAGACCCAGTACTTC
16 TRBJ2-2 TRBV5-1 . CASSPRVAANTGELFF TGCGCCAGCAGCCCCCGGGTAGCGGCGAACACCGGGGAGCTGTTTTTT
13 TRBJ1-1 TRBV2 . CASGNDSGPEAFF TGTGCCAGCGGGAACGACAGTGGTCCTGAAGCTTTCTTT
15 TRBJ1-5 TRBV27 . CASRLDRNSNQPQHF TGTGCCAGCAGGCTGGACAGAAATAGCAATCAGCCCCAGCATTTT
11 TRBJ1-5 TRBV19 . CASSIGSTQHF TGTGCCAGTAGTATAGGGAGTACCCAGCATTTT
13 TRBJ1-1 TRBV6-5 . CASAGLSDTEAFF TGTGCCAGCGCCGGGTTATCCGACACTGAAGCTTTCTTT
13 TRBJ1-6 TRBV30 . CAWSWGDNSPLHF TGTGCCTGGAGTTGGGGGGATAATTCACCCCTCCACTTT
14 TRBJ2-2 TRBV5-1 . CASSLDGPLGELFF TGCGCCAGCAGCTTGGACGGTCCCCTCGGGGAGCTGTTTTTT
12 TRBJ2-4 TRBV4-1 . CASSQKPGHQYF TGCGCCAGCAGCCAAAAACCGGGACACCAGTACTTC
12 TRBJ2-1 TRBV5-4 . CASSSTFRGQFF TGTGCCAGCAGCTCTACTTTCCGTGGGCAGTTCTTC
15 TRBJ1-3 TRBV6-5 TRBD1 CASSKQGSSGNTIYF TGTGCCAGCAGTAAACAGGGGAGCTCTGGAAACACCATATATTTT